This is a list of T cell receptor beta chains from one sample in a study of Graves' ophthalmopathy and Graves' hyperthyroidism. TCRdb analysed the multiplex PCR reads with MiXCR anew, one entry per CDR3 protein. The sample carries about 420,000 distinct CDR3 sequences, under 25% recorded once. Material for sequencing was peripheral blood. These receptors were collected from a woman under 30 with stable Graves' hyperthyroidism. Both conserved end residues are trimmed from each CDR3. D genes are given only for firm matches. Expanded clones are given a class, and other clones once, few, many or no size at all.

size	D	V	J	CDR3
-	TRBD2	TRBV6-1	TRBJ2-7	ASRTSGNEQY
many	-	TRBV6-5	TRBJ2-5	ASIQATGRDRASTQY
-	-	TRBV24-1	TRBJ1-2	ATSGKQGAFYGYT
few	TRBD2	TRBV12-3/TRBV12-4	TRBJ2-3	ASSFGLAGGDTQY
many	-	TRBV12-3/TRBV12-4	TRBJ1-6	ASCESSYNSPLH
-	-	TRBV9	TRBJ2-5	ASSGGHKKTQY
many	TRBD1	TRBV20-1	TRBJ1-5	SAPNTGQGSNQPQH
many	-	TRBV20-1	TRBJ2-7	SAGSYTDSYEQY
few	-	TRBV6-2/TRBV6-3	TRBJ1-1	ASSYSGGLEAF
once	TRBD1	TRBV9	TRBJ2-4	ASSGVTGSGKNIQY
-	-	TRBV7-3	TRBJ1-2	ASSAARGTTGYT
-	TRBD2	TRBV11-2	TRBJ2-7	ASSFGLAFSYEQY
many	-	TRBV10-3	TRBJ1-6	AISLDTLGAPLH
many	-	TRBV20-1	TRBJ2-7	SARDLRRQGVYEQY
few	-	TRBV20-1	TRBJ2-7	SARDLKGDSYEQY
many	-	TRBV2	TRBJ1-2	ASKEENYGYT
many	-	TRBV2	TRBJ1-2	ASSWRLSDGYT
-	-	TRBV11-2	TRBJ2-7	ASSFGAAQY
-	-	TRBV5-1	TRBJ2-3	ASSLDRSGPTDTQY
many	TRBD2	TRBV11-2	TRBJ2-7	ASSRSGVDYEQY
many	-	TRBV2	TRBJ2-7	ASSSGRSSYEQY
many	-	TRBV6-5	TRBJ2-7	ASSYSAGNYEQY
-	-	TRBV6-1	TRBJ1-2	ASSGGWGYT
-	TRBD2	TRBV28	TRBJ2-3	AIRGTSGGGDTQY
many	-	TRBV29-1	TRBJ1-6	SLVGGKSFVPLH
few	TRBD1	TRBV20-1	TRBJ2-2	SARVFGTGVANTGELF
many	-	TRBV13	TRBJ2-7	ASSLARVEREQY
many	-	TRBV4-1	TRBJ2-4	ASSQADPGLAKNIQY
many	-	TRBV20-1	TRBJ2-7	SADGTDSYEQY
many	TRBD1	TRBV6-2/TRBV6-3	TRBJ1-5	ASSQGTAWVDQPQH
many	TRBD1	TRBV6-1	TRBJ2-5	ASSDYLGQLEETQY
many	-	TRBV15	TRBJ2-5	ATSRQTGGETQY
many	TRBD1	TRBV24-1	TRBJ1-2	ATSDPGQGDGYT
many	TRBD2	TRBV20-1	TRBJ2-7	SATTSGRAYEQY
-	-	TRBV30	TRBJ2-2	AWNMAGSTGELF
many	TRBD2	TRBV20-1	TRBJ2-7	SAVIAGTDEQY
-	-	TRBV5-1	TRBJ2-7	ASSFDSTYEQY
many	TRBD1	TRBV2	TRBJ2-7	ASSAGTGRYEQY
-	TRBD1	TRBV18	TRBJ1-5	ASSRDRAVQPQH
-	TRBD2	TRBV27	TRBJ2-7	ASSGTSAHDREQY
many	-	TRBV3-1	TRBJ1-6	ASSQEGPPDPLH